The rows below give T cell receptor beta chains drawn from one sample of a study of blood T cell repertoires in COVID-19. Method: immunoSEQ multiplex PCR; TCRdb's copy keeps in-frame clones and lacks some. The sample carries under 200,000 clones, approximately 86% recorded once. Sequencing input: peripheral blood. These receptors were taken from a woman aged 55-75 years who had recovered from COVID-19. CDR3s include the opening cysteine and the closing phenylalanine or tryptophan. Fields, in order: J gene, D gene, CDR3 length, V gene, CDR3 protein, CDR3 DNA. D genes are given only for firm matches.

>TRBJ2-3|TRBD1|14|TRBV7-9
CASSRDREFDTQYF
TGTGCCAGCAGCCGGGACAGGGAGTTCGATACGCAGTATTTT
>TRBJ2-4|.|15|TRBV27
CASSGGPQAKNIQYF
TGTGCCAGCAGTGGTGGGCCTCAGGCCAAAAACATTCAGTACTTC
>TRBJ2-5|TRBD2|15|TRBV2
CASSDLAGYGETQYF
TGTGCCAGCAGTGACCTAGCGGGGTATGGAGAGACCCAGTACTTC
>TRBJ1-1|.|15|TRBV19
CASSPNQGIDTEAFF
TGTGCCAGTAGCCCTAATCAGGGGATCGACACTGAAGCTTTCTTT
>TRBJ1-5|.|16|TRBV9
CASSVKVTSGSQPQHF
TGTGCCAGCAGCGTAAAAGTGACATCGGGGAGCCAGCCCCAGCATTTT
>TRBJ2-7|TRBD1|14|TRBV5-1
CASSVGQAAYEQYF
TGCGCCAGCAGCGTAGGACAGGCCGCCTACGAGCAGTACTTC
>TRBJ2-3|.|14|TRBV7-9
CASSQDHSTDTQYF
TGTGCCAGCAGCCAGGATCACAGCACAGATACGCAGTATTTT
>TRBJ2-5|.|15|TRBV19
CASSTRLEAWETQYF
TGTGCCAGTAGTACTCGACTGGAAGCGTGGGAGACCCAGTACTTC
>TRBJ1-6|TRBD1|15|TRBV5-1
CASRGTGGPNSPLHF
TGCGCCAGCAGGGGGACAGGGGGTCCTAATTCACCCCTCCACTTT
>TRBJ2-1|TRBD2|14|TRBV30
CAWSLLAVGGEQFF
TGTGCCTGGAGTTTACTAGCGGTAGGTGGTGAGCAGTTCTTC
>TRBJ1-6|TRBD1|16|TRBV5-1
CASSAIGTGVNSPLHF
TGCGCCAGCAGCGCCATCGGGACAGGGGTTAATTCACCCCTCCACTTT